These 5 T cell receptor beta chains share one sample of origin, sequenced in a study of cytomegalovirus exposure and HLA in healthy donors. Primers: 60 Vbeta forward and 13 Jbeta reverse. Using immunoSEQ multiplex PCR, the repertoire was profiled, and TCRdb retains in-frame clones only, with some absent. The sample consists of 100,000 to 150,000 clones, over 65% of them appearing once. The sequenced sample consisted of PBMCs. The receptors here all came from a man between 18 and 29 years old in good health and CMV-seronegative.

The chain employs TRBV9 and TRBJ2-1; TRBD1 matches 8 bases. Trimming took 0 bases from V and 5 from J; bases not matched to a gene: 4. Per the germline V gene, CDR1 is SGDLS and CDR2 is YYNGEE. The CDR3 is 15 amino acids. The CDR3 DNA reads as TGTGCCAGCAGCGTAGCTATGGGACAGGACAATGAGCAGTTCTTC. This encodes CASSVAMGQDNEQFF.

The CDR3 loop reads CASSMTQGWVNTEAFF. Written as DNA, the CDR3 is TGTGCCAGTAGTATGACCCAGGGGTGGGTTAACACTGAAGCTTTCTTT. The chain combines TRBV19 with TRBJ1-1, with TRBD1 as a possible D gene (6 bases). V gave up 3 bases and J gave up 2 bases, with 16 bases separating them. In germline, CDR1 is LNHDA, CDR2 SQIVND (reference sequence). CDR3 length: 16 residues.

The sample holds a few counts of this clone. The J gene is TRBJ2-5, the V gene TRBV7-3; 9 positions agree with TRBD2. Germline V gives CDR1 SGHTA, CDR2 FQGTGA. There are 21 residues in the CDR3. V was clipped by 1 base and J by 1 base; unmatched bases: 19. The CDR3 bases are TGTGCCAGCAGCTTAAAAAGTAGGGACAGCGGGGGGCTCGGGGGCCAAGAGACCCAGTACTTC. Its protein product is CASSLKSRDSGGLGGQETQYF.

The rearrangement joins TRBV23-1 to TRBJ1-3; 12 bases agree with TRBD1. TRBV23-1 is an ORF; its function is uncertain. With V trimmed by 8 bases and J by 0 bases, 11 bases remained unmatched. This CDR3 is 18 amino acids long. CDR3 sequence reads: CASSPGTGGEGSGNTIYF. CDR3 bases: TGCGCCAGCTCTCCCGGGACAGGGGGCGAAGGCTCTGGAAACACCATATATTTT.

The chain couples TRBV5-4 to TRBJ2-7, with 7 bases identical to TRBD2. There are 13 residues in the CDR3. The junction had 4 bases not matched to a gene; V was cut back by 7 bases and J by 0 bases. The germline V gene has CDR1 SGHNT and CDR2 YYREEE (reference sequence). The CDR3: CASGRASSYEQYF. The CDR3 region has the DNA TGTGCCAGCGGGAGGGCCAGCTCCTACGAGCAGTACTTC. Together with reference TRBV5-4 and TRBJ2-7, the CDR3 gives the full variable domain: ETGVTQSPTHLIKTRGQQVTLRCSSQSGHNTVSWYQQALGQGPQFIFQYYREEENGRGNFPPRFSGLQFPNYSSELNVNALELDDSALYLCASGRASSYEQYFGPGTRLTVT.